Below, 13 T cell receptor beta chains from the same sample are listed, as sequenced in a study of blood T cells in healthy people across ages. A second PCR of 7 to 11 cycles used a sample-barcoded 5' primer and a J-beta primer mix. TCRdb ran MiXCR on the 5' RACE reads and lists one entry per CDR3 protein. In the table there are about 1.6 million distinct CDR3 sequences, 34% of which are singletons. Sample: blood. The receptors stem from a woman in her twenties or thirties in good health.

The chain uses TRBV15 and TRBJ2-7; TRBD1 matches at 7 bases. Germline CDR1 reads LNHNV; CDR2 reads YYDKDF (reference sequence). V lost 5 bases, J lost 3 bases, and 7 bases stayed unmatched. The CDR3 loop spans 14 amino acids. CDR3 residues: CATSSGQTNYEQYF. The DNA for the CDR3 is TGTGCCACCAGCTCGGGACAGACCAACTACGAGCAGTACTTC.

The CDR3 here is CASSSDTSYEQFF. CDR3 coding DNA: TGCGCCAGCAGCTCTGATACTTCGTATGAGCAGTTCTTC. The chain links TRBV5-1 to TRBJ2-1; no definite D call. Germline CDR1 SGHRS, CDR2 YFSETQ. This CDR3 spans 13 amino acids. Trimming took 3 bases from V and 8 from J, leaving 12 bases between them.

V usage is TRBV7-8 and J usage is TRBJ1-2; D unclear. V lost 4 bases to trimming and J lost 3 bases, with 12 bases between them. CDR3 length: 14 residues. Germline V CDR1 and CDR2: SGHVS, FQNEAQ. Written as DNA, the CDR3 is TGTGCCAGCAGCTCCGGCCCGACTTACTATGGCTACACCTTC. It translates to CASSSGPTYYGYTF.

V and J are TRBV4-1 and TRBJ2-7, with 8 bases lining up with TRBD2. With V trimmed by 4 bases and J by 0 bases, 5 bases remained unmatched. The CDR3 totals 15 residues. Germline-derived CDR1 and CDR2 are MGHRA and YSYEKL. CDR3 in amino acids: CASSRVLAGSYEQYF. The CDR3 nucleotides read TGCGCCAGCAGCCGAGTGCTAGCGGGCTCCTACGAGCAGTACTTC.

This clonotype was detected a few times. This chain joins TRBV18 and TRBJ2-3; D is uncertain. Germline CDR1 KGHSH, CDR2 LQKENI. The CDR3 runs 15 residues. V shed 4 bases and J shed 1 base, with 12 bases lying between them. The CDR3 region is CASSQTWTGTDTQYF. CDR3 bases: TGTGCCAGCTCACAAACGTGGACGGGCACAGATACGCAGTATTTT.

This chain links TRBV10-1 with TRBJ2-1; 7 nucleotides match TRBD1. Unmatched junction bases numbered 4, after V lost 0 bases and J lost 5 bases. The CDR3 is 15 amino acids. Germline V gene sequence: CDR1 WNHNN, CDR2 SYGVQD (reference sequence). The CDR3: CASSESNRGDNEQFF. In DNA form, the CDR3 reads TGCGCCAGCAGTGAGTCGAACAGGGGAGACAATGAGCAGTTCTTC.

A word on this clonotype: A read error may explain this, as a much larger clone is one base away. No conserved phenylalanine or tryptophan is present at the end of the CDR3, so a read error is the likely explanation. V and J are TRBV15 and TRBJ1-5; 8 bases agree with TRBD1. This CDR3 region has 14 residues. Germline trimming cut 8 bases from V and 6 bases from J; bases unmatched to any gene: 9. Germline V gene data show CDR1 as LNHNV and CDR2 as YYDKDF (reference sequence). The chain's CDR3 is CATSRTGRTQPQHL. Written as DNA, the CDR3 is TGTGCCACCTCACGGACAGGGAGAACTCAGCCCCAGCATTTG.

This chain links TRBV15 with TRBJ2-5; D perhaps matches TRBD2 (5 bases). V was clipped by 0 bases and J by 11 bases, with 19 bases between them. CDR3 size: 15 residues. CDR1 is LNHNV and CDR2 is YYDKDF in the germline V gene (reference sequence). The DNA for the CDR3 is TGTGCCACCAGCAGAGATCGAAGTATAGGTAGGGAGCAGTACTTC. This codes for CATSRDRSIGREQYF.

The CDR3 is CASHGTANTEAFF. The CDR3 DNA follows: TGTGCCAGCCACGGGACAGCAAACACTGAAGCTTTCTTT. The chain links TRBV18 to TRBJ1-1; 7 nucleotides align to TRBD1. Trimming took 8 bases from V and 2 from J; bases not matched to a gene: 5. This CDR3 has 13 amino acids. Germline CDR1 and CDR2: KGHSH and LQKENI.

V is TRBV5-5 and J is TRBJ2-3, with no clear D. The CDR3 length is 14 residues. Trimming removed 5 bases at V and 3 bases at J, with 13 bases between. Germline CDR1 SGHKS, CDR2 YYEKEE (reference sequence). CDR3 DNA: TGTGCCAGCAGTAAAATAGAGAGAACAGATACGCAGTATTTT. It translates to CASSKIERTDTQYF.

V usage is TRBV27 and J usage is TRBJ1-2, with 7 bases aligning to TRBD1. Losses at the gene ends were 6 bases for V and 2 bases for J; bases not matched to a gene: 6. Germline CDR1 reads MNHEY; CDR2 reads SMNVEV (reference sequence). The CDR3 runs 14 residues. Written as DNA, the CDR3 is TGTGCCAGCAGATGGGGACAGAGCAACTATGGCTACACCTTC. Amino acid sequence: CASRWGQSNYGYTF.

The DNA for the CDR3 is TGCAGTGCTAGAAGGTCAGGACAGAGAAATGACTACACCTTC. This sequence encodes CSARRSGQRNDYTF. This chain links TRBV20-1 with TRBJ1-2, with D possibly TRBD1 on 6 matching bases. The CDR3 runs 14 residues. Germline V lookup: CDR1 DFQATT, CDR2 SNEGSKA (reference sequence). The V end lost 2 bases, the J end lost 10 bases, and 20 bases lay between the germline ends.

The sample holds a few counts of this clonotype. J is TRBJ1-2 and V is TRBV29-1; D gene uncertain. V lost 0 bases to trimming and J lost 4 bases, with 9 bases between them. CDR1 is SQVTM and CDR2 is ANQGSEA in the germline V gene. This CDR3 has 13 residues. CDR3 residues: CSVEESSLYGYTF. Here the CDR3 DNA reads TGCAGCGTTGAAGAGAGCAGCCTCTATGGCTACACCTTC. The full variable domain, with the rest looked up from reference TRBV29-1 and TRBJ1-2, is SAVISQKPSRDICQRGTSLTIQCQVDSQVTMMFWYRQQPGQSLTLIATANQGSEATYESGFVIDKFPISRPNLTFSTLTVSNMSPEDSSIYLCSVEESSLYGYTFGSGTRLTVV.